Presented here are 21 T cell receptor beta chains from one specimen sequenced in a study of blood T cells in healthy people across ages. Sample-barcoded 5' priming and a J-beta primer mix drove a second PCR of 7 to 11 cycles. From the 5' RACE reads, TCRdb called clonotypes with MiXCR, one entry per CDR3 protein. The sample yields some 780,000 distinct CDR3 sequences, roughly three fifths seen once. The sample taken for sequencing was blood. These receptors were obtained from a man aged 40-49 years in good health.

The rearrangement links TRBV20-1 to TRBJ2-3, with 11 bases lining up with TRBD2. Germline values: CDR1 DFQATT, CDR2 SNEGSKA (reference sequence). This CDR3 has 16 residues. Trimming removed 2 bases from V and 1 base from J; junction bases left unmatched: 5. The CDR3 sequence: CSARLPTSGGTDTQYF. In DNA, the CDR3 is TGCAGTGCTAGACTACCGACTAGCGGGGGCACAGATACGCAGTATTTT.

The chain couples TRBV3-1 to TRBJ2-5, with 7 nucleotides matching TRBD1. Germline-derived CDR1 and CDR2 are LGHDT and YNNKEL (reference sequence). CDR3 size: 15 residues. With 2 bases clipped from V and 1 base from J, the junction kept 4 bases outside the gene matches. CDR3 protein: CASSQLGTAQETQYF. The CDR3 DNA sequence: TGTGCCAGCAGCCAACTTGGGACAGCCCAAGAGACCCAGTACTTC.

The CDR3 loop is CSAPKQGRVIYGYTF. Here the CDR3 DNA reads TGCAGTGCTCCTAAACAGGGAAGGGTGATCTATGGCTACACCTTC. J is TRBJ1-2 and V is TRBV20-1, with a tentative D call TRBD1 (6 bases). Trimming cost V 5 bases and J 4 bases, with 20 bases left between them. The CDR3 contains 15 residues. CDR1 and CDR2 (germline): DFQATT, SNEGSKA (reference sequence).

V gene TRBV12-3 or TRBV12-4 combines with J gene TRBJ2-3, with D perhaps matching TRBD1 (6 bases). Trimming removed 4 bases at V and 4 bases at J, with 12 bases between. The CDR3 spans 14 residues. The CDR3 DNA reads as TGTGCCAGCAGTTCCCAGGGGTATTCAGATACGCAGTATTTT. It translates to CASSSQGYSDTQYF.

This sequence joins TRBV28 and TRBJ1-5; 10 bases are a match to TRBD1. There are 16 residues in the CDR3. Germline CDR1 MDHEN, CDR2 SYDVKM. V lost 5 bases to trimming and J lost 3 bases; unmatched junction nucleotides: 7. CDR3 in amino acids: CASSAPGQGYNQPQHF. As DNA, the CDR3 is TGTGCCAGCAGTGCCCCGGGACAGGGGTACAATCAGCCCCAGCATTTT. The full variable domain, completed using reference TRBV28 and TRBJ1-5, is DVKVTQSSRYLVKRTGEKVFLECVQDMDHENMFWYRQDPGLGLRLIYFSYDVKMKEKGDIPEGYSVSREKKERFSLILESASTNQTSMYLCASSAPGQGYNQPQHFGDGTRLSIL.

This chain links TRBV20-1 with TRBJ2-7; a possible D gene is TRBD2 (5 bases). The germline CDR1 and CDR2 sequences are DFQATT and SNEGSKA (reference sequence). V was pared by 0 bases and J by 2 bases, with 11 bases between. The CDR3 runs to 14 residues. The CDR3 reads CSARDFNGAYEQYF. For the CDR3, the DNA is TGCAGTGCTAGAGATTTTAACGGGGCCTACGAGCAGTACTTC.

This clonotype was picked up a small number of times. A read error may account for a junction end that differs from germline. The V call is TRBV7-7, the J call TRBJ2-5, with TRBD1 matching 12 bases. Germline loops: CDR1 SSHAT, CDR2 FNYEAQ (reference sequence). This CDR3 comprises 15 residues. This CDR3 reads CASSLGTGGSETQYF. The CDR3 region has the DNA TGTGCTAGCAGCTTAGGGACAGGGGGCAGCGAGACCCAGTACTTC.

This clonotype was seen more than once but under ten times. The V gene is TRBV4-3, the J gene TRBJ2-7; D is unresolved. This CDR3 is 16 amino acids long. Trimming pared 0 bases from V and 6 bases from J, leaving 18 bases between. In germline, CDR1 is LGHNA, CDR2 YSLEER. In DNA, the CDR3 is TGCGCCAGCAGCCAAGACTTAGGTCCCCCGCCCTCCGAGCAGTACTTC. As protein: CASSQDLGPPPSEQYF.

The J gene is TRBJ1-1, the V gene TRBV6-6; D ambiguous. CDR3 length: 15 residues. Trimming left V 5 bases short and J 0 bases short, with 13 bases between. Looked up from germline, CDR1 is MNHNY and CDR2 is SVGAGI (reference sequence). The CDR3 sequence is CASSNRELMNTEAFF. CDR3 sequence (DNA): TGTGCCAGCAGTAACCGGGAACTAATGAACACTGAAGCTTTCTTT.

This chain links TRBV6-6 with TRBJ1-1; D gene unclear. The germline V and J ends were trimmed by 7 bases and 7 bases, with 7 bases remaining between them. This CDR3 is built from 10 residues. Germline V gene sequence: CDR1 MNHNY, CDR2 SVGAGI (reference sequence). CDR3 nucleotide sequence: TGTGCCAGCACCCGGGATGAAGCTTTCTTT. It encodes CASTRDEAFF.

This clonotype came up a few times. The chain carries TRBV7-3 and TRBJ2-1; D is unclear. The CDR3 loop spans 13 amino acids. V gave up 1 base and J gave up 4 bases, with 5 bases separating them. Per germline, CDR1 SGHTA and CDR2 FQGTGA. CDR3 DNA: TGTGCCAGCAGCTTAAATCTGTACAATGAGCAGTTCTTC. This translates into CASSLNLYNEQFF.

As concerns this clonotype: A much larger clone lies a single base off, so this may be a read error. CDR3 sequence (DNA): TGTGCCAACAGCCCCCTAGTAGGGGGGGAGTACGAGCAGTACTTC. It is translated as CANSPLVGGEYEQYF. The gene calls are TRBV3-1 and TRBJ2-4; weak D call: TRBD2 (7 bases). The J call may be mistaken, given a closer DNA end match to TRBJ2-7. CDR1 and CDR2 from the germline V gene are LGHDT and YNNKEL (reference sequence). The CDR3 contains 15 residues.

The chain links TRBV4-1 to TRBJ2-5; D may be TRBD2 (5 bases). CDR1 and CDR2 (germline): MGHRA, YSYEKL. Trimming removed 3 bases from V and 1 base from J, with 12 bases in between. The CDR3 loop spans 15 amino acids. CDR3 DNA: TGCGCCAGCAGCCACCTCGGGGATTCCCAAGAGACCCAGTACTTC. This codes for CASSHLGDSQETQYF.

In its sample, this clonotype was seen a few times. Here the CDR3 reads CASSQPPGTQYF. CDR3 sequence (DNA): TGTGCCAGCAGCCAACCCCCGGGGACCCAGTACTTC. The chain carries TRBV3-1 and TRBJ2-5; D gene uncertain. With 2 bases removed from V and 7 bases from J, the gap between germline ends came to 8 bases. There are 12 residues in the CDR3. The germline gives CDR1 LGHDT, CDR2 YNNKEL (reference sequence).

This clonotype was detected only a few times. This CDR3 reads CASSPIPGAVEKLFF. DNA of the CDR3: TGTGCCAGCAGCCCCATCCCGGGGGCGGTTGAAAAACTGTTTTTT. The chain couples TRBV11-2 to TRBJ1-4, with D maybe TRBD1 (6 bases). CDR1 is SGHAT, CDR2 FQNNGV, per germline. There are 15 residues in the CDR3. Trimming cost V 5 bases and J 7 bases, with 17 bases left between them. The full variable domain, rest sourced from reference TRBV11-2 and TRBJ1-4, is EAGVAQSPRYKIIEKRQSVAFWCNPISGHATLYWYQQILGQGPKLLIQFQNNGVVDDSQLPKDRFSAERLKGVDSTLKIQPAKLEDSAVYLCASSPIPGAVEKLFFGSGTQLSVL.

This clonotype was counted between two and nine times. CDR3 sequence reads: CSVENGEKLFF. CDR3 sequence (DNA): TGCAGCGTTGAAAACGGCGAAAAACTGTTTTTT. This rearrangement joins TRBV29-1 to TRBJ1-4; D is uncertain. The CDR3 length is 11 residues. In germline, CDR1 is SQVTM, CDR2 ANQGSEA. The germline V and J ends were trimmed by 2 bases and 8 bases, with 6 bases remaining between them.

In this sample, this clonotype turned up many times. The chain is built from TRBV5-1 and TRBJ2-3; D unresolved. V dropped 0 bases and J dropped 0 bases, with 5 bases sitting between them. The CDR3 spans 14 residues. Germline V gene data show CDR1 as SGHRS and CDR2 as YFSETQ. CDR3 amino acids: CASSLAPSTDTQYF. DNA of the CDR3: TGCGCCAGCAGCTTGGCGCCTAGCACAGATACGCAGTATTTT.

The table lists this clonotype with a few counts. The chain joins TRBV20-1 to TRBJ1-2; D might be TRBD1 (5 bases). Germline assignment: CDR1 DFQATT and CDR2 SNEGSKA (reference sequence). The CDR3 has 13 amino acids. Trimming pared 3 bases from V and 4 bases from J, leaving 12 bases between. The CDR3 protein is CSASKGYGYGYTF. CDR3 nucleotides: TGCAGTGCTAGTAAGGGGTACGGCTATGGCTACACCTTC.

CDR3 protein: CASSQGQGANYNEQYF. DNA of the CDR3: TGCGCCAGCAGCCAAGGTCAGGGGGCGAACTACAATGAGCAGTACTTC. V is TRBV4-1 and J is TRBJ2-5; 8 bases fit TRBD1. Germline loops: CDR1 MGHRA, CDR2 YSYEKL. Trimming removed 1 base from V and 11 bases from J; junction bases left unmatched: 15. This CDR3 has 16 amino acids.

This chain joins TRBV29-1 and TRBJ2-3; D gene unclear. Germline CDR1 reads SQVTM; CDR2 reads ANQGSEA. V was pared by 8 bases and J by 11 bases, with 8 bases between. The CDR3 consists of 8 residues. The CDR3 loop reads CSPGGQYF. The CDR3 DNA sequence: TGCAGCCCCGGTGGGCAGTATTTT.

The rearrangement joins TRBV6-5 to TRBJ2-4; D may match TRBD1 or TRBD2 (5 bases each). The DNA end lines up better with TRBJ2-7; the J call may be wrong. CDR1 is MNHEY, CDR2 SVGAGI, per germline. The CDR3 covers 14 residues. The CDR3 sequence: CARTMGTSPYEQYF. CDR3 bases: TGTGCCCGCACTATGGGGACGTCCCCCTACGAGCAGTACTTC.